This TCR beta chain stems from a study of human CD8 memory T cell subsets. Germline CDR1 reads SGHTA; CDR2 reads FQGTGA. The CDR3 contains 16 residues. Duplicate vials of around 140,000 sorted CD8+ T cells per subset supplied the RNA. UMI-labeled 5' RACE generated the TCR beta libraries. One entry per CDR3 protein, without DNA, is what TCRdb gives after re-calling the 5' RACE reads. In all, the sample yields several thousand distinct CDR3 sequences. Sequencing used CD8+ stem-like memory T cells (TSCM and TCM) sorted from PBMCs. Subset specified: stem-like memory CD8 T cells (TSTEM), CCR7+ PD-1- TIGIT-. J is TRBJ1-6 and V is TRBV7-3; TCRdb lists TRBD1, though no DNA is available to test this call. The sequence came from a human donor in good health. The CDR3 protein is CASSLTGASVDSPLHF.